These 5 T cell receptor beta chains share one sample of origin, sequenced in a study of shared clonotypes between healthy human individuals. Assay used: immunoSEQ multiplex PCR; TCRdb lists only in-frame clones, some missing. The profile shows roughly 2 million clones, roughly 96% of them singletons. Sequencing was carried out using naive CD4+ T cells sorted from blood. The subset denotes: CD45RA+ positively selected. These receptors all come from a young man in good health.

The chain couples TRBV11-2 to TRBJ2-7, with D maybe TRBD2 (6 bases). The CDR3 totals 15 residues. The germline V and J ends were trimmed by 5 bases and 2 bases, with 16 bases remaining between them. Looked up from germline, CDR1 is SGHAT and CDR2 is FQNNGV. CDR3 sequence (DNA): TGTGCCAGCAGCCCCCAGGTAGCGGTTACCTACGAGCAGTACTTC. Residues: CASSPQVAVTYEQYF. The variable domain in full, with the rest retrieved from reference TRBV11-2 and TRBJ2-7, is EAGVAQSPRYKIIEKRQSVAFWCNPISGHATLYWYQQILGQGPKLLIQFQNNGVVDDSQLPKDRFSAERLKGVDSTLKIQPAKLEDSAVYLCASSPQVAVTYEQYFGPGTRLTVT.

The CDR3 is CASSPPGGKLFF. The CDR3 coding sequence is TGTGCCAGCAGCCCCCCGGGGGGAAAACTGTTTTTT. The chain recombines TRBV28 with TRBJ1-4; TRBD1 is a possible D gene (5 bases). This CDR3 region has 12 residues. The V gene's germline CDR1 is MDHEN and CDR2 SYDVKM. V was clipped by 6 bases and J by 10 bases, with 12 bases between them.

The chain employs TRBV11-2 and TRBJ1-2; tentative D call: TRBD1 (5 bases). Germline V lookup: CDR1 SGHAT, CDR2 FQNNGV. CDR3 length: 13 residues. V lost 4 bases and J lost 4, with 10 bases in between. CDR3 coding DNA: TGTGCCAGCAGCTCAGAGGGGACCTATGGCTACACCTTC. It encodes CASSSEGTYGYTF.

The chain combines TRBV15 with TRBJ2-2; the D call may be TRBD1 or TRBD2 (6 bases each). V shed 1 base and J shed 7 bases, with 16 bases lying between them. The CDR3 contains 16 residues. Germline values: CDR1 LNHNV, CDR2 YYDKDF (reference sequence). DNA of the CDR3: TGTGCCACCAGCAGAGTCTTACCGGGGGCGAACGGGGAGCTGTTTTTT. It codes for CATSRVLPGANGELFF.

The chain uses TRBV6-5 and TRBJ1-1; TRBD1 is a possible D gene (5 bases). Trimming cost V 7 bases and J 8 bases, with 20 bases left between them. Germline loops: CDR1 MNHEY, CDR2 SVGAGI. This CDR3 has 14 amino acids. The CDR3 is CASTPPGASAEAFF. As DNA, the CDR3 is TGTGCCAGCACCCCTCCCGGGGCGTCGGCAGAAGCTTTCTTT.